The clone carrying this T cell receptor beta chain came up many times. Its cognate antigen is unknown. The sample belongs to a study of CD8 T cells in ankylosing spondylitis. Findings and caveats of the study: Within ankylosing spondylitis blood, a TCR beta motif made up of roughly eight highly homologous variants appeared to be characteristic.

One entry per CDR3 protein results from TCRdb running MiXCR on the 5' RACE reads. This table has about 320,000 distinct CDR3 sequences, roughly 10% appearing once. Germline values: CDR1 MNHNS, CDR2 SASEGT. The CDR3 covers 15 residues. The V gene lost 4 bases and the J gene lost 4 bases, with 13 bases spanning the gap. The sequencing input was blood, either unsorted or a sorted T cell fraction (not recorded which). The clonotype comes from a female donor with ankylosing spondylitis or in good health (not recorded which). The chain employs TRBV6-1 and TRBJ2-2; D is ambiguous. The CDR3 DNA reads as TGTGCCAGCAGTGCAACAGAGTTTCCCACCGGGGAGCTGTTTTTT. Protein product: CASSATEFPTGELFF.